One sample yielded the 7 T cell receptor beta chains listed below, sequenced in a study of cytomegalovirus exposure and HLA in healthy donors. The PCR used 60 Vbeta and 13 Jbeta primers. This table comes from immunoSEQ multiplex PCR, and its TCRdb copy is limited to in-frame clones, with some not included. The top ten hold under 6% of the sample, which has some 170,000 clones, about 80% seen once. Sequencing was performed on PBMCs. The receptors shown here come from a man aged 30 to 39 in good health and CMV-seronegative.

This chain links TRBV30 with TRBJ1-2, with a weak D call TRBD1 (5 bases). The ends were cut back, 4 bases at V and 5 bases at J, with 11 bases in the middle. CDR1 and CDR2 (germline): GTSNPN, SVGIG (reference sequence). The CDR3 consists of 12 residues. The CDR3 here is CAWTGTAYGYTF. CDR3 nucleotide sequence: TGTGCCTGGACCGGGACTGCTTATGGCTACACCTTC.

The V and J genes are TRBV7-9 and TRBJ1-1; no clear D gene. This CDR3 is 12 amino acids long. V was cut by 5 bases and J by 2 bases, with 6 bases left in between. The germline CDR1 and CDR2 sequences are SEHNR and FQNEAQ (reference sequence). This CDR3 reads CASSHFNTEAFF. In DNA, the CDR3 is TGTGCCAGCAGCCATTTCAACACTGAAGCTTTCTTT. The full variable domain, its missing parts supplied by reference TRBV7-9 and TRBJ1-1, is DTGVSQNPRHKITKRGQNVTFRCDPISEHNRLYWYRQTLGQGPEFLTYFQNEAQLEKSRLLSDRFSAERPKGSFSTLEIQRTEQGDSAMYLCASSHFNTEAFFGQGTRLTVV.

This chain links TRBV6-5 with TRBJ2-7; TRBD1 agrees at 8 bases. The germline gives CDR1 MNHEY, CDR2 SVGAGI. J gave up 6 bases and V 7 bases, and 11 bases lay outside the gene matches. The CDR3 sequence is 14 residues long. This chain's CDR3 is CASTTTGGIGEQYF. CDR3 nucleotide sequence: TGTGCCAGCACCACCACAGGGGGTATAGGCGAGCAGTACTTC.

V is TRBV27 and J is TRBJ1-5; weak D call: TRBD1 (6 bases). The CDR3 loop spans 16 amino acids. Germline CDR1 and CDR2: MNHEY and SMNVEV (reference sequence). V was cut by 5 bases and J by 1 base, with 15 bases left in between. The CDR3 nucleotides read TGTGCCAGCAGTCTCCACGCGGACAGCAGCAATCAGCCCCAGCATTTT. This gives the protein CASSLHADSSNQPQHF.

The genes are TRBV6-6 and TRBJ2-7; a weak D match, TRBD2 (5 bases). Germline CDR1 MNHNY, CDR2 SVGAGI (reference sequence). V was trimmed by 6 bases and J by 1 base, leaving 7 bases between them. CDR3 length: 12 amino acids. CDR3 nucleotide sequence: TGTGCCAGCAGGTCGGGATCCTACGAGCAGTACTTC. Amino acids: CASRSGSYEQYF.

V gene TRBV6-5 combines with J gene TRBJ2-5, with D unclear. The germline V gene has CDR1 MNHEY and CDR2 SVGAGI. V lost 4 bases and J 3 bases, leaving 18 bases between the germline ends. The CDR3 extends over 16 amino acids. CDR3 DNA sequence: TGTGCCAGCAGTTCCTGGAGTAGGAACGAAAAAGAGACCCAGTACTTC. Amino acid sequence: CASSSWSRNEKETQYF.

The sample holds a few counts of this clone. V and J are TRBV30 and TRBJ1-2; weak D call: TRBD1 (6 bases). This CDR3 contains 13 residues. The germline gives CDR1 GTSNPN, CDR2 SVGIG (reference sequence). V was cut by 0 bases and J by 8 bases, with 13 bases left in between. The CDR3 here is CAWSVLGAGGYTF. The DNA for the CDR3 is TGTGCCTGGAGTGTTTTGGGGGCAGGAGGCTACACCTTC.